This TCR beta chain appears in the sequencing data of a study of cytomegalovirus exposure and HLA in healthy donors. Overall study results and limits: While the bulk of TCR sequences proved rare, some public TCRs turned up in many donors. In an earlier analysis, productive rearrangement rates for most beta V segments clustered near 87% or 30%. Differences between HLA loci emerged in a later analysis of TCR association rates, with DRB1 most and HLA-C fewest.

On this clone: Its antigen is currently unknown.

The study ran its PCR with 60 Vbeta and 13 Jbeta primers. Method: immunoSEQ multiplex PCR; TCRdb's copy keeps in-frame clones and lacks some. The sample has 80,000 to 95,000 clones, 55% to 85% seen once; the top ten hold roughly 15%. The CDR3 consists of 14 residues. Germline CDR1 SGHRS, CDR2 YFSETQ. Trimming cost V 2 bases and J 4 bases, with 13 bases left between them. The TCR comes from a woman aged 18-29 years in good health and CMV-seropositive. The sample consisted of PBMCs. The V and J genes are TRBV5-1 and TRBJ2-7; D perhaps matches TRBD2 (7 bases). CDR3 bases: TGCGCCAGCAGCTTTGAGGGGGGGTCTTACGAGCAGTACTTC. Translated: CASSFEGGSYEQYF.